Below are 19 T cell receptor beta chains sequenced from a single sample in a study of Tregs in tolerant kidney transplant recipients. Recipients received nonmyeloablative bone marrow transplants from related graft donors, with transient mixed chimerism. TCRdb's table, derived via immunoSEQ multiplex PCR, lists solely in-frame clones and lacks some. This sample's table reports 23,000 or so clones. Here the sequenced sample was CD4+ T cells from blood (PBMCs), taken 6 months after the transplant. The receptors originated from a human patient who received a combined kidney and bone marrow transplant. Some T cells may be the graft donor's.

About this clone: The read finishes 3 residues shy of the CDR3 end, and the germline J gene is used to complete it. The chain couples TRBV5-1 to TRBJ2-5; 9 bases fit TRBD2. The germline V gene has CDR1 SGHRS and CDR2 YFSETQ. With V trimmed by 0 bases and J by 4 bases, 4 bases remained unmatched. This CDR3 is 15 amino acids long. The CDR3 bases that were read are TGCGCCAGCAGCTTGGCGGCGGGGGGGCGAGAGACC. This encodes CASSLAAGGRET. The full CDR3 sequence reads CASSLAAGGRETQYF.

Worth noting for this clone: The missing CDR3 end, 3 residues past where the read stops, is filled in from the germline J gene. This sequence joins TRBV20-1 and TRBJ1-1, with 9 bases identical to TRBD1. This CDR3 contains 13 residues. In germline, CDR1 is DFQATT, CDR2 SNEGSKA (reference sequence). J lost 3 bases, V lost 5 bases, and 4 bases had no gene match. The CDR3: CSAEGTGHTEAFF. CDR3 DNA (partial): TGCAGTGCTGAGGGGACAGGGCACACTGAA.

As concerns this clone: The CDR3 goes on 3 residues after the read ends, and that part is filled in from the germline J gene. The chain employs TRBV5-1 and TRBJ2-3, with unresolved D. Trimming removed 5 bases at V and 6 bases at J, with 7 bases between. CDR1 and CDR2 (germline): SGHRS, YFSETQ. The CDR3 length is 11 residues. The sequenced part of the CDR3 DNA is TGCGCCAGCAGTGCCGCGGATACG. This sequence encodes CASSAADT. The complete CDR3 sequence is CASSAADTQYF.

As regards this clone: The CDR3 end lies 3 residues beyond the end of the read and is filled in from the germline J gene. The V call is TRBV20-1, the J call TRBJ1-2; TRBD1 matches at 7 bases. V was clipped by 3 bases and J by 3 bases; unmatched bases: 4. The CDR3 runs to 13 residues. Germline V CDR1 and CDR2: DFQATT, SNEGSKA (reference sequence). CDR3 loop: CSARTGYDYGYTF. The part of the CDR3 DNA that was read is TGCAGTGCTAGGACAGGGTACGACTATGGC.

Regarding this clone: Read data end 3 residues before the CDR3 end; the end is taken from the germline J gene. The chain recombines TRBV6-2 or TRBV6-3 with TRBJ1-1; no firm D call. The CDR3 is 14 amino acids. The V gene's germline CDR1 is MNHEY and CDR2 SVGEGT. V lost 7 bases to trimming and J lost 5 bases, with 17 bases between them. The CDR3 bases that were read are TGTGCCAGCACGAAGGACGGGGTACGGACTGAA. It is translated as CASTKDGVRTE. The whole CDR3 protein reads CASTKDGVRTEAFF.

Partial CDR3 DNA: TGTGCCAGCACAGGCGGGGAG. Translating it yields CASTGGE. Given in full, the CDR3 is CASTGGELFF. The gene calls are TRBV7-9 and TRBJ2-2; D ambiguous. The CDR3 end falls 3 residues outside the read, so it is completed with the germline J gene. CDR1 is SEHNR and CDR2 is FQNEAQ in the germline V gene (reference sequence). The CDR3 extends over 10 amino acids. The V and J ends lost 7 bases and 7 bases respectively, with 4 bases between them.

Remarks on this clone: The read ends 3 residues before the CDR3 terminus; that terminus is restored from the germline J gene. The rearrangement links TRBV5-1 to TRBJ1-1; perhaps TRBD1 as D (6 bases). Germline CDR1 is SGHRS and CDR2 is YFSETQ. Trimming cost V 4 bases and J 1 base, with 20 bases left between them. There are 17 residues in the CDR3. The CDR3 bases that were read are TGCGCCAGCAGCCTAAGGACAGTTCTTGGATCGAACACTGAA. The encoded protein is CASSLRTVLGSNTE. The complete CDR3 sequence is CASSLRTVLGSNTEAFF.

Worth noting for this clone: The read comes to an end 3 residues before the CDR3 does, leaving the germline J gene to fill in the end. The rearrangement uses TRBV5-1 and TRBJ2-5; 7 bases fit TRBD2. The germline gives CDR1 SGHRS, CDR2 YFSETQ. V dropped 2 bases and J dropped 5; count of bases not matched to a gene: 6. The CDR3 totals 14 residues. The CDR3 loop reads CASSFGLDGETQYF. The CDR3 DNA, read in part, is TGCGCCAGCAGCTTCGGACTAGACGGGGAGACC.

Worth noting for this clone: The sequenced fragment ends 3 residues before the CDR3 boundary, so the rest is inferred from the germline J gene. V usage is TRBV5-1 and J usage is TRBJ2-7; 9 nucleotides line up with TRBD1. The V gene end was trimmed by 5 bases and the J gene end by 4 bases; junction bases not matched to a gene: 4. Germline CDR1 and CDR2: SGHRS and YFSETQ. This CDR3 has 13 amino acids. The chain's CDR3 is CASRGTGNYEQYF. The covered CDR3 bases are TGCGCCAGCAGGGGGACAGGGAATTACGAG.

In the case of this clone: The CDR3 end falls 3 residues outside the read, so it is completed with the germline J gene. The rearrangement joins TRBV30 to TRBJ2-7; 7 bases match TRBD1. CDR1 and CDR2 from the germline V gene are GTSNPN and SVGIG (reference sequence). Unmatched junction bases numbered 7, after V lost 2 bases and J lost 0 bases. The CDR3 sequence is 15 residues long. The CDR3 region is CAWSLPGQHSYEQYF. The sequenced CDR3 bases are TGTGCCTGGAGTCTCCCGGGACAGCACTCCTACGAG.

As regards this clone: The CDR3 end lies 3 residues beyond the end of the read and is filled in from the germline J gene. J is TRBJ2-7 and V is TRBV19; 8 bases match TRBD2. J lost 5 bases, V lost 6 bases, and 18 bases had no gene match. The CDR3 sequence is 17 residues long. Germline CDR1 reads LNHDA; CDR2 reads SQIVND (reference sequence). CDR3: CASSLYGTSDRPNEQYF. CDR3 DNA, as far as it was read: TGTGCCAGTAGCTTATACGGGACTAGTGATCGACCCAACGAG.

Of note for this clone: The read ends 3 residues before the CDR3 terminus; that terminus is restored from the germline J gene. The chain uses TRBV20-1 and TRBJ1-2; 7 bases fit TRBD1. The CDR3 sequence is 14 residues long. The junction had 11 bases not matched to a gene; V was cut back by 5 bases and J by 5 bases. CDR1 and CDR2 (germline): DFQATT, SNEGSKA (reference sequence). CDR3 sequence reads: CSAVGQDAQYGYTF. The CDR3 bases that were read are TGCAGTGCTGTCGGACAGGACGCCCAGTATGGC.

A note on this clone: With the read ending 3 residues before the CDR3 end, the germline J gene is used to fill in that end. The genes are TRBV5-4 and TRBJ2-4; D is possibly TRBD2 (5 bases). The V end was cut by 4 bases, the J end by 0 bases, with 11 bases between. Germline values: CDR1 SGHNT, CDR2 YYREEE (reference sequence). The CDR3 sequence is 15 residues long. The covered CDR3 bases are TGTGCCAGCAGCCCGGACTGGCTAGCCAAAAACATT. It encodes CASSPDWLAKNI. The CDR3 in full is CASSPDWLAKNIQYF.

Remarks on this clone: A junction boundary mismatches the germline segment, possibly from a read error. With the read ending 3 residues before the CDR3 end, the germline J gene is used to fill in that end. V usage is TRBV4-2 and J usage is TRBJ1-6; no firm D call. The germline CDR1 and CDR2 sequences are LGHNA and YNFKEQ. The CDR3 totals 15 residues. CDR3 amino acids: CASSQSRGLYSPLHF. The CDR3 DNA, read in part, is TGCGCCAGCAGCCAATCTCGCGGACTTTATTCACCC.

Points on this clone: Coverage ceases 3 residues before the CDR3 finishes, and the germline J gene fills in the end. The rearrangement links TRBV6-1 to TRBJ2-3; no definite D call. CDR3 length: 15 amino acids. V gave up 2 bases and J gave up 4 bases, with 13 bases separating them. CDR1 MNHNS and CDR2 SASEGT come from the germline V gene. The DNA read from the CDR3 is TGTGCCAGCAGTGAACGCTCCCCGGTTGCAGATACG. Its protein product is CASSERSPVADT. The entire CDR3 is CASSERSPVADTQYF.

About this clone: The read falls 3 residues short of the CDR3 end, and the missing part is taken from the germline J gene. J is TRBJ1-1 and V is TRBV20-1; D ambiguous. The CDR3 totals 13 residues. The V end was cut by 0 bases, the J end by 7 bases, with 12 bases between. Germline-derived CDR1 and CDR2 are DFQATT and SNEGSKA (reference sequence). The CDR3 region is CSAREQSRGEAFF. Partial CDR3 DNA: TGCAGTGCTAGAGAACAGTCTCGAGGTGAA.

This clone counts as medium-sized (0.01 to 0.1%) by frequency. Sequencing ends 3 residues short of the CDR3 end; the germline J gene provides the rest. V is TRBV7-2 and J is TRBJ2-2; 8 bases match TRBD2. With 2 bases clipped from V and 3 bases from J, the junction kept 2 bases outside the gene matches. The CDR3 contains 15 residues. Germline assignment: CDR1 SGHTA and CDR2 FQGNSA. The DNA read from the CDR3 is TGTGCCAGCAGCTTAATAGCGGGGCACACCGGGGAG. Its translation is CASSLIAGHTGE. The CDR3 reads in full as CASSLIAGHTGELFF. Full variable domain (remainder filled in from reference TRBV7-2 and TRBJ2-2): GAGVSQSPSNKVTEKGKDVELRCDPISGHTALYWYRQSLGQGLEFLIYFQGNSAPDKSGLPSDRFSAERTGGSVSTLTIQRTQQEDSAVYLCASSLIAGHTGELFFGEGSRLTVL.

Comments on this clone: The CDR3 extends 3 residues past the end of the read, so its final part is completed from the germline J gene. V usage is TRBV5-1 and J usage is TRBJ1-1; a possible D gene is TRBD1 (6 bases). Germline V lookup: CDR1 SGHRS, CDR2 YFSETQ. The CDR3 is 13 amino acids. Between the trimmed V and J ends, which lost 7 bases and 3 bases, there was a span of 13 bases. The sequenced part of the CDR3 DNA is TGCGCCAGCGGCTACAGGGCGGACACTGAA. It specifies CASGYRADTE. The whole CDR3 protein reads CASGYRADTEAFF. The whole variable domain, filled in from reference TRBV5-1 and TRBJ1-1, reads KAGVTQTPRYLIKTRGQQVTLSCSPISGHRSVSWYQQTPGQGLQFLFEYFSETQRNKGNFPGRFSGRQFSNSRSEMNVSTLELGDSALYLCASGYRADTEAFFGQGTRLTVV.

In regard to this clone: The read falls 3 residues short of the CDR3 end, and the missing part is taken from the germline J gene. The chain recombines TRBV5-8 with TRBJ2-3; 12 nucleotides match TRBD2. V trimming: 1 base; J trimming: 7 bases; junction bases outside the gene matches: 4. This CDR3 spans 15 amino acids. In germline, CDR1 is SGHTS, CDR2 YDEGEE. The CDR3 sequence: CASSLNGLAGYTQYF. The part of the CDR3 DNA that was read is TGTGCCAGCAGCTTGAACGGACTAGCGGGATATACG.